Each of the 16 T cell receptor beta chains below was sequenced from the same sample in a study of cytomegalovirus exposure and HLA in healthy donors. Primers for the PCR totalled 60 Vbeta and 13 Jbeta. The method was immunoSEQ multiplex PCR; TCRdb's version includes in-frame clones alone and lacks a portion of them. The data contain approximately 240,000 clones, approximately 82% of them seen just once; the ten biggest clones take up about 0.6%. Sequences were obtained from PBMCs. The origin of the receptors is a woman in her 40s in good health and CMV-seronegative.

This clone was found a few times. The chain combines TRBV18 with TRBJ2-7, with TRBD1 matching 8 bases. Germline assignment: CDR1 KGHSH and CDR2 LQKENI. V shed 3 bases and J 2 bases; nucleotides not matched to a gene: 9. There are 16 residues in the CDR3. DNA of the CDR3: TGTGCCAGCTCACCGCAGGGGGCAGTTGGAACCTACGAGCAGTACTTC. Translated: CASSPQGAVGTYEQYF.

The chain couples TRBV19 to TRBJ1-4, with a tentative D call TRBD1 (5 bases). The CDR3 is 13 residues long. Germline V gene lookup returns CDR1 LNHDA and CDR2 SQIVND (reference sequence). V was clipped by 7 bases and J by 8 bases, with 14 bases between them. CDR3 residues: CASKGRGDEKLFF. As DNA, the CDR3 is TGTGCCAGTAAGGGAAGGGGCGACGAAAAACTGTTTTTT.

This clone has more than one count but fewer than ten. J is TRBJ1-4 and V is TRBV19; 7 bases agree with TRBD1. From germline, CDR1 is LNHDA and CDR2 SQIVND (reference sequence). With V trimmed by 5 bases and J by 4 bases, 7 bases remained unmatched. The CDR3 runs to 15 residues. The CDR3 DNA reads TGTGCCAGTAGTTCCTCGACAGGGATTAATGAAAAACTGTTTTTT. Its translation is CASSSSTGINEKLFF. Drawing the rest from reference TRBV19 and TRBJ1-4, the complete variable domain is DGGITQSPKYLFRKEGQNVTLSCEQNLNHDAMYWYRQDPGQGLRLIYYSQIVNDFQKGDIAEGYSVSREKKESFPLTVTSAQKNPTAFYLCASSSSTGINEKLFFGSGTQLSVL.

The chain combines TRBV9 with TRBJ2-3, with D possibly TRBD1 on 6 matching bases. Looked up from germline, CDR1 is SGDLS and CDR2 is YYNGEE. Trimming stripped 3 bases from V and 1 base from J, with 12 bases between. This CDR3 has 15 residues. The CDR3 DNA reads as TGTGCCAGCAGCGAGTTAGGGGGTGGCACAGATACGCAGTATTTT. Encoded protein: CASSELGGGTDTQYF.

This clone was detected a few times. This chain links TRBV2 with TRBJ1-2; the D gene is possibly TRBD1 (5 bases). The germline V gene encodes CDR1 SNHLY and CDR2 FYNNEI. The germline V and J ends were trimmed by 8 bases and 0 bases, with 16 bases remaining between them. The CDR3 loop spans 15 amino acids. The CDR3 DNA is TGTGCCAGCGACAGAGTTTTAGATGCTAACTATGGCTACACCTTC. Protein sequence: CASDRVLDANYGYTF.

V and J are TRBV10-1 and TRBJ1-6, with TRBD1 identical over 10 bases. Trimming cost V 5 bases and J 6 bases; bases outside gene matches: 13. The CDR3 spans 18 residues. CDR1 WNHNN and CDR2 SYGVQD come from the germline V gene (reference sequence). CDR3 amino acids: CASSHDRGRADFNSPLHF. The CDR3 DNA is TGCGCCAGCAGTCACGACAGGGGGCGAGCGGATTTTAATTCACCCCTCCACTTT.

The chain uses TRBV7-8 and TRBJ2-1; TRBD2 matches 10 bases. V gave up 5 bases and J gave up 6 bases; unmatched junction bases: 4. The CDR3 sequence is 14 residues long. CDR1 is SGHVS, CDR2 FQNEAQ, per germline. DNA for the CDR3: TGTGCCAGCAGCACGAGCGGGGGGGCCAATGAGCAGTTCTTC. This encodes CASSTSGGANEQFF.

Written as DNA, the CDR3 is TGTGCCAGCAGCAACCGGGACATCAATGAAAAACTGTTTTTT. Residues: CASSNRDINEKLFF. The chain is built from TRBV5-5 and TRBJ1-4; possible D gene TRBD1, 6 bases. Germline-derived CDR1 and CDR2 are SGHKS and YYEKEE (reference sequence). This CDR3 has 14 residues. V was trimmed by 4 bases and J by 5 bases, leaving 12 bases between them.

This rearrangement joins TRBV30 to TRBJ1-2, with TRBD1 as a possible D gene (5 bases). This CDR3 is 12 amino acids long. Germline lookup yields CDR1 GTSNPN and CDR2 SVGIG (reference sequence). V shed 2 bases and J shed 4 bases, with 8 bases lying between them. CDR3 sequence: CAWSMGGYGYTF. The CDR3 DNA reads as TGTGCCTGGAGTATGGGGGGCTATGGCTACACCTTC.

The chain joins TRBV5-1 to TRBJ2-7; 8 nucleotides agree with TRBD1. CDR1 and CDR2 from the germline V gene are SGHRS and YFSETQ. This CDR3 is 14 amino acids long. J gave up 5 bases and V 4 bases, and 8 bases lay outside the gene matches. The CDR3 DNA reads TGCGCCAGCAGCCCCCAGGGGGCGTTGGACGAGCAGTACTTC. Amino acids: CASSPQGALDEQYF.

The gene calls are TRBV7-2 and TRBJ2-5; TRBD2 might be the D (7 bases). Trimming shortened V by 4 bases and J by 3 bases, and 15 bases separated the two germline ends. The germline V gene encodes CDR1 SGHTA and CDR2 FQGNSA. The CDR3 runs 15 residues. This CDR3 reads CASSWGGYLEETQYF. The CDR3 region has the DNA TGTGCCAGCAGCTGGGGGGGCTACCTGGAAGAGACCCAGTACTTC.

The chain joins TRBV5-4 to TRBJ2-4; TRBD1 aligns across 9 bases. Per the germline V gene, CDR1 is SGHNT and CDR2 is YYREEE (reference sequence). The CDR3 is 16 residues long. V gave up 4 bases and J gave up 6 bases; unmatched junction bases: 11. CDR3 protein: CASSLGTGGAGNIQYF. In DNA form, the CDR3 reads TGTGCCAGCAGCCTGGGCACAGGGGGCGCGGGAAACATTCAGTACTTC.

The chain combines TRBV7-2 with TRBJ1-4; 8 nucleotides match TRBD1. The V segment lost 5 bases and the J segment 5 bases; nucleotides outside the gene matches: 7. The length of the CDR3 is 15 residues. Germline V CDR1 and CDR2: SGHTA, FQGNSA. CDR3 bases: TGTGCCAGCAGCCCCAGAACAGGGGGGAATGAAAAACTGTTTTTT. Protein sequence: CASSPRTGGNEKLFF. Based on the CDR3 plus reference TRBV7-2 and TRBJ1-4, the full variable domain is GAGVSQSPSNKVTEKGKDVELRCDPISGHTALYWYRQSLGQGLEFLIYFQGNSAPDKSGLPSDRFSAERTGGSVSTLTIQRTQQEDSAVYLCASSPRTGGNEKLFFGSGTQLSVL.

The genes are TRBV30 and TRBJ1-2, with D unresolved. V was pared by 3 bases and J by 3 bases, with 26 bases between. The CDR3 loop spans 18 amino acids. CDR1 and CDR2 (germline): GTSNPN, SVGIG (reference sequence). The CDR3: CAWSSPYGRAQFDYGYTF. CDR3 sequence (DNA): TGTGCCTGGAGCTCACCCTACGGGAGGGCGCAGTTTGACTATGGCTACACCTTC.

This chain uses TRBV11-3 with TRBJ2-7; the match to TRBD2 covers 9 bases. V lost 7 bases and J lost 6; bases outside the gene matches: 4. The CDR3 has 12 amino acids. Looked up from germline, CDR1 is SGHNT and CDR2 is YENEEA. DNA for the CDR3: TGTGCCAGCACAGCGGGAGGACTCGAGCAGTACTTC. Translated: CASTAGGLEQYF. Full variable domain (rest looked up from reference TRBV11-3 and TRBJ2-7): EAGVVQSPRYKIIEKKQPVAFWCNPISGHNTLYWYLQNLGQGPELLIRYENEEAVDDSQLPKDRFSAERLKGVDSTLKIQPAELGDSAVYLCASTAGGLEQYFGPGTRLTVT.

The gene calls are TRBV5-1 and TRBJ1-2; TRBD1 is a possible D gene (5 bases). CDR1 and CDR2 (germline): SGHRS, YFSETQ. The CDR3 has 15 residues. V was clipped by 0 bases and J by 6 bases, with 15 bases between them. The CDR3 region is CASSLDVQGWNGYTF. CDR3 nucleotide sequence: TGCGCCAGCAGCTTGGATGTTCAGGGCTGGAATGGCTACACCTTC.